These 26 T cell receptor beta chains were sequenced from one sample in a study of shared clonotypes between healthy human individuals. Assay: immunoSEQ multiplex PCR; the TCRdb copy retains only in-frame clones and omits some. Of about 1.5 million clones listed, roughly 97% are singletons. Sequenced: naive CD4+ T cells sorted from blood. Subset given: CD45RA+ positively selected. Every receptor here comes from a man between 25 and 39 years old in good health.

This chain uses TRBV19 with TRBJ2-3; D tentatively reads TRBD1 or TRBD2 (7 bases each). The CDR3 has 12 residues. Germline loops: CDR1 LNHDA, CDR2 SQIVND (reference sequence). The V and J ends lost 8 bases and 11 bases respectively, with 17 bases between them. The CDR3, as DNA: TGTGCCAGTCAAATTCAGGGGGGGAGGCAGTATTTT. Amino acid sequence: CASQIQGGRQYF.

This rearrangement joins TRBV9 to TRBJ2-1; 12 bases line up with TRBD2. CDR3 length: 16 residues. Germline-derived CDR1 and CDR2 are SGDLS and YYNGEE. Trimming cost V 4 bases and J 10 bases; bases outside gene matches: 12. The CDR3 sequence: CASSLRTSGNLFEQFF. DNA of the CDR3: TGTGCCAGCAGCCTTCGGACTAGCGGGAATCTTTTCGAGCAGTTCTTC.

The chain carries TRBV7-2 and TRBJ2-7; possibly TRBD2 for D (5 bases). The CDR3 sequence is 15 residues long. Trimming stripped 3 bases from V and 3 bases from J, with 15 bases between. Germline-derived CDR1 and CDR2 are SGHTA and FQGNSA. The CDR3 is CASSLDPGYRYEQYF. For the CDR3, the DNA is TGTGCCAGCAGCTTGGACCCGGGATACCGCTACGAGCAGTACTTC.

The V gene is TRBV9, the J gene TRBJ1-3; D perhaps matches TRBD1 (5 bases). CDR1 is SGDLS and CDR2 is YYNGEE in the germline V gene. V was trimmed by 3 bases and J by 4 bases, leaving 17 bases between them. The CDR3 has 16 residues. This chain's CDR3 is CASSARTTEAGNTIYF. The CDR3 nucleotides are TGTGCCAGCAGCGCGAGGACAACCGAAGCAGGAAACACCATATATTTT.

V is TRBV7-2 and J is TRBJ1-3; D may be TRBD1 (5 bases). The V and J ends lost 5 bases and 10 bases respectively, with 15 bases between them. The CDR3 runs 13 residues. Germline V gene lookup returns CDR1 SGHTA and CDR2 FQGNSA. Here the CDR3 reads CASSPTRQTTIYF. The DNA of the CDR3 is TGTGCCAGCAGCCCGACTCGACAGACGACCATATATTTT.

The chain links TRBV6-5 to TRBJ2-2; the D gene is possibly TRBD1 (6 bases). The germline V gene encodes CDR1 MNHEY and CDR2 SVGAGI. V was shortened by 4 bases and J by 5 bases, with 11 bases between the two germline ends. There are 14 residues in the CDR3. CDR3 loop: CASSSYRETGELFF. CDR3 coding DNA: TGTGCCAGCAGTTCGTACAGGGAAACCGGGGAGCTGTTTTTT.

This rearrangement joins TRBV5-1 to TRBJ1-5, with a tentative D call TRBD1 (6 bases). The CDR3 has 15 residues. Germline V gene sequence: CDR1 SGHRS, CDR2 YFSETQ. V gave up 0 bases and J gave up 6 bases, with 13 bases separating them. DNA for the CDR3: TGCGCCAGCAGCTTGGTTGGGGGCAGCGGTCAGCCCCAGCATTTT. Its translation: CASSLVGGSGQPQHF.

V is TRBV7-9 and J is TRBJ2-1; D tentatively reads TRBD1 or TRBD2 (5 bases each). The germline CDR1 and CDR2 sequences are SEHNR and FQNEAQ (reference sequence). V shed 5 bases and J shed 8 bases, with 22 bases lying between them. The CDR3 extends over 16 amino acids. The CDR3 region has the DNA TGTGCCAGCAGCCCCCGGCTGGGGACCAATTACCATGAGCAGTTCTTC. Protein sequence: CASSPRLGTNYHEQFF.

This clone was observed a handful of times. This chain links TRBV15 with TRBJ2-3; D gene unclear. This CDR3 has 12 amino acids. The V gene's germline CDR1 is LNHNV and CDR2 YYDKDF (reference sequence). Trimming shortened V by 5 bases and J by 0 bases, and 3 bases separated the two germline ends. The CDR3 DNA is TGTGCCACCAGCCTAAGCACAGATACGCAGTATTTT. Protein: CATSLSTDTQYF.

DNA of the CDR3: TGTGCCAGCAGCCTACTGAGGGGGGGAGAGACCCAGTACTTC. As protein: CASSLLRGGETQYF. The chain couples TRBV9 to TRBJ2-5; possibly TRBD2 for D (7 bases). This CDR3 is 14 amino acids long. Between the trimmed V and J ends, which lost 4 bases and 4 bases, there was a span of 14 bases. Germline V gene data show CDR1 as SGDLS and CDR2 as YYNGEE. Variable domain in full (rest from reference TRBV9 and TRBJ2-5): DSGVTQTPKHLITATGQRVTLRCSPRSGDLSVYWYQQSLDQGLQFLIQYYNGEERAKGNILERFSAQQFPDLHSELNLSSLELGDSALYFCASSLLRGGETQYFGPGTRLLVL.

The chain employs TRBV9 and TRBJ2-7; D perhaps matches TRBD2 (5 bases). V lost 0 bases and J 0 bases, leaving 10 bases between the germline ends. The CDR3 sequence is 15 residues long. Germline CDR1 reads SGDLS; CDR2 reads YYNGEE. CDR3 in DNA: TGTGCCAGCAGCGTAGGGATGGGGAGCTCCTACGAGCAGTACTTC. It codes for CASSVGMGSSYEQYF.

The chain has TRBV6-6 and TRBJ1-2; no reliable D call. Germline V gene sequence: CDR1 MNHNY, CDR2 SVGAGI (reference sequence). The length of the CDR3 is 11 residues. The V gene lost 6 bases and the J gene lost 3 bases, with 5 bases spanning the gap. Here the CDR3 reads CASRSDYGYTF. CDR3 coding DNA: TGTGCCAGCAGGTCGGACTATGGCTACACCTTC.

The chain uses TRBV5-1 and TRBJ1-1; D gene unclear. CDR1 is SGHRS, CDR2 YFSETQ, per germline. The V end was cut by 4 bases, the J end by 1 base, with 14 bases between. The CDR3 extends over 15 amino acids. The CDR3 reads CASSPPDPGNTEAFF. The CDR3, as DNA: TGCGCCAGCAGCCCCCCTGACCCAGGGAACACTGAAGCTTTCTTT.

The J gene is TRBJ2-7, the V gene TRBV11-1, with TRBD1 as a possible D gene (5 bases). The CDR3 is 15 residues long. Looked up from germline, CDR1 is SGHAT and CDR2 is FQDESV (reference sequence). V was trimmed by 5 bases and J by 5 bases, leaving 19 bases between them. In DNA form, the CDR3 reads TGTGCCAGCAGCACCCCGATTGGGGCATGGAACGAGCAGTACTTC. This encodes CASSTPIGAWNEQYF.

This sequence joins TRBV18 and TRBJ1-2; 8 nucleotides align to TRBD1. V shed 5 bases, J shed 8 bases, and the junction held 7 bases outside the gene matches. Germline-derived CDR1 and CDR2 are KGHSH and LQKENI. The CDR3 loop spans 13 amino acids. CDR3 sequence reads: CASSGQGIRGYTF. The CDR3 bases are TGTGCCAGCTCAGGACAGGGTATACGCGGCTACACCTTC.

The chain has TRBV23-1 and TRBJ1-5, with D possibly being TRBD1 (5 bases). TRBV23-1 is identified as an open reading frame with a role that is uncertain. Trimming left V 4 bases short and J 0 bases short, with 19 bases between. This CDR3 is 18 amino acids long. The CDR3: CASSPEKGGGNSNQPQHF. The CDR3 DNA is TGCGCCAGCAGTCCCGAAAAGGGTGGGGGAAATAGCAATCAGCCCCAGCATTTT.

This clone was seen only once. The chain recombines TRBV5-5 with TRBJ2-1, with no clear D. CDR3 length: 15 amino acids. Germline V gene sequence: CDR1 SGHKS, CDR2 YYEKEE (reference sequence). Trimming took off 0 bases at V and 2 bases at J, with 9 bases between the two ends. The chain's CDR3 is CASSLDRAPYNEQFF. Here the CDR3 DNA reads TGTGCCAGCAGCTTGGATCGAGCACCCTACAATGAGCAGTTCTTC. The full variable domain, with the rest looked up from reference TRBV5-5 and TRBJ2-1, is DAGVTQSPTHLIKTRGQQVTLRCSPISGHKSVSWYQQVLGQGPQFIFQYYEKEERGRGNFPDRFSARQFPNYSSELNVNALLLGDSALYLCASSLDRAPYNEQFFGPGTRLTVL.

With regard to this clone: Other DNA sequences in the same sample also yield this CDR3. The J gene is TRBJ2-1, the V gene TRBV7-9; 7 positions match TRBD2. CDR3 length: 14 amino acids. V dropped 2 bases and J dropped 7; count of bases not matched to a gene: 5. Germline lookup yields CDR1 SEHNR and CDR2 FQNEAQ (reference sequence). This chain's CDR3 is CASSLTGGRNEQFF. For the CDR3, the DNA is TGTGCCAGCAGCTTAACGGGAGGCCGGAATGAGCAGTTCTTC.

V gene TRBV5-4 combines with J gene TRBJ2-1; tentative D call: TRBD1 (6 bases). The ends were cut back, 5 bases at V and 10 bases at J, with 16 bases in the middle. CDR3 length: 13 amino acids. The germline gives CDR1 SGHNT, CDR2 YYREEE (reference sequence). The CDR3 loop is CASRERDTREQFF. The CDR3 DNA sequence: TGTGCCAGCAGGGAAAGGGACACTCGAGAGCAGTTCTTC.

The J gene is TRBJ2-5, the V gene TRBV18; D may correspond to TRBD1 or TRBD2 (5 bases each). The germline V gene has CDR1 KGHSH and CDR2 LQKENI. The CDR3 is made up of 14 amino acids. Trimming took 0 bases from V and 5 from J, leaving 10 bases between them. The CDR3: CASSPPGTPETQYF. DNA of the CDR3: TGTGCCAGCTCACCACCGGGGACCCCGGAGACCCAGTACTTC.

This chain joins TRBV28 and TRBJ1-4; 10 bases map to TRBD1. After removal of 6 bases from V and 4 bases from J, the junction contained 5 bases not matched to a gene. Germline V gene data show CDR1 as MDHEN and CDR2 as SYDVKM. This CDR3 has 15 residues. The CDR3 DNA follows: TGTGCCAGCAGGATGACAGGGGGCCTTAATGAAAAACTGTTTTTT. It specifies CASRMTGGLNEKLFF.

This clone was seen a single time. This sample also contains other DNA sequences that code for the same CDR3. This chain connects TRBV28 to TRBJ2-1; D uncertain. With 5 bases removed from V and 0 bases from J, the gap between germline ends came to 11 bases. CDR3 length equals 15 residues. Germline assignment: CDR1 MDHEN and CDR2 SYDVKM. CDR3 coding DNA: TGTGCCAGCAGTCTGAGCGTTAGCTCCTACAATGAGCAGTTCTTC. Its translation is CASSLSVSSYNEQFF.

J is TRBJ2-5 and V is TRBV28; either TRBD1 or TRBD2 may fit D (5 bases each). The CDR3 length is 14 residues. Trimming removed 3 bases from V and 2 bases from J, with 10 bases in between. In germline, CDR1 is MDHEN, CDR2 SYDVKM. The CDR3 protein is CASSLTDYQETQYF. CDR3 bases: TGTGCCAGCAGTTTGACAGACTATCAAGAGACCCAGTACTTC.

The chain combines TRBV6-6 with TRBJ1-1; possible D gene TRBD1, 5 bases. Germline V gives CDR1 MNHNY, CDR2 SVGAGI (reference sequence). This CDR3 has 13 residues. Trimming cost V 7 bases and J 8 bases, with 17 bases left between them. The CDR3 sequence: CASKADRGAEAFF. As DNA, the CDR3 is TGTGCCAGCAAGGCGGATCGTGGGGCCGAAGCTTTCTTT.

The chain combines TRBV11-3 with TRBJ2-1, with 9 bases fitting TRBD1. V lost 5 bases, J lost 9 bases, and 14 bases stayed unmatched. The CDR3 contains 16 residues. From germline, CDR1 is SGHNT and CDR2 YENEEA. This CDR3 reads CASSPLPGQGIGEQFF. CDR3 DNA: TGTGCCAGCAGCCCGCTACCGGGACAGGGAATAGGTGAGCAGTTCTTC.

The genes are TRBV7-2 and TRBJ2-3; 9 bases map to TRBD2. CDR3 length equals 16 residues. The V and J ends lost 5 bases and 5 bases, in that order; junction bases with no gene match: 11. Germline V gives CDR1 SGHTA, CDR2 FQGNSA. CDR3 amino acids: CASSEIAGAIEDTQYF. The CDR3 nucleotides are TGTGCCAGCAGCGAAATAGCGGGAGCAATAGAAGATACGCAGTATTTT.